The T cell receptor beta chain under discussion was sequenced for a study of T cell changes during pregnancy in multiple sclerosis. Produced via immunoSEQ multiplex PCR; TCRdb's table is partial and in-frame only. The sample has under 35,000 clones, 70% to 90% seen once. Germline values: CDR1 SGHRS, CDR2 YFSETQ. Trimming stripped 6 bases from V and 1 base from J, with 11 bases between. The CDR3 sequence is 13 residues long. The source is a female donor with multiple sclerosis, enrolled in a pregnancy study. The sample in question was CD8+ T cells from peripheral blood mononuclear cells, obtained in the second trimester of pregnancy. The chain is built from TRBV5-1 and TRBJ2-7; D ambiguous. The CDR3 here is CASMVSPSYEQYF. The CDR3 DNA follows: TGCGCCAGCATGGTGAGCCCTTCCTACGAGCAGTACTTC.